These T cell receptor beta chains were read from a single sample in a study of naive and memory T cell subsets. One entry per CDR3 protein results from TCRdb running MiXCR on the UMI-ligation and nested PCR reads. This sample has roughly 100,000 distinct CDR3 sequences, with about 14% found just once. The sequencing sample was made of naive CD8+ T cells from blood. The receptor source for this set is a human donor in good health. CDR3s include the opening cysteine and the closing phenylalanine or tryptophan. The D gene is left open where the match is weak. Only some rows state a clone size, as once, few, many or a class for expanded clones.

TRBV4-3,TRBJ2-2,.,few,CASSQAGYANTGELFF,TGCGCCAGCAGCCAAGCAGGGTACGCGAACACCGGGGAGCTGTTTTTT
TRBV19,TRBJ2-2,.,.,CATRQATGELFF,TGTGCCACTAGACAGGCGACCGGGGAGCTGTTTTTT
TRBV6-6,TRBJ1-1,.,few,CASSYVGQNTEAFF,TGTGCCAGCAGTTACGTGGGACAGAACACTGAAGCTTTCTTT
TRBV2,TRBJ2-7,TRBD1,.,CASIEDRAGPSAYEQYF,TGTGCCAGCATTGAGGACAGGGCCGGACCTTCTGCCTACGAGCAGTACTTC
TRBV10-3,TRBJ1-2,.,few,CAISVVTEVYGYTF,TGTGCCATCAGTGTGGTGACAGAGGTCTATGGCTACACCTTC
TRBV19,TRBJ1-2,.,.,CASSTRQPPYTF,TGTGCCAGTAGTACGAGACAGCCACCCTACACCTTC
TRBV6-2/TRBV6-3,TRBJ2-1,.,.,CASSSPMDRHNEQFF,TGTGCCAGCAGCTCGCCTATGGACAGACACAATGAGCAGTTCTTC
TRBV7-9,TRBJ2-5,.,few,CASSSERRQETQYF,TGTGCCAGCAGCTCCGAACGCAGACAAGAGACCCAGTACTTC
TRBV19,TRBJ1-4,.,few,CASGFEKLFF,TGTGCCAGTGGATTTGAAAAACTGTTTTTT
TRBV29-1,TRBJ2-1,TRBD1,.,CSVDGTGAYNEQFF,TGCAGCGTTGACGGGACAGGGGCCTACAATGAGCAGTTCTTC
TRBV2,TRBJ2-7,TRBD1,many,CASTGQSYEQYF,TGTGCCAGCACGGGACAGTCCTACGAGCAGTACTTC
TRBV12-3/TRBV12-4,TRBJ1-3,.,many,CASSYSSGNTIYF,TGTGCCAGCAGTTACAGCTCTGGAAACACCATATATTTT
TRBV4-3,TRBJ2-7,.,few,CASSQDPVGGSSYEQYF,TGCGCCAGCAGCCAAGATCCGGTCGGGGGAAGCTCCTACGAGCAGTACTTC
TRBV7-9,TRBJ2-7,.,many,CASSLASDEQYF,TGTGCCAGCAGCTTAGCGAGCGACGAGCAGTACTTC
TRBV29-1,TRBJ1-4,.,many,CSVGDGEKLFF,TGCAGCGTAGGAGACGGGGAAAAACTGTTTTTT
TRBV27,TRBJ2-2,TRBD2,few,CASSPIRGVNGVWTGELFF,TGTGCCAGCAGTCCCATACGGGGGGTAAACGGGGTTTGGACCGGGGAGCTGTTTTTT
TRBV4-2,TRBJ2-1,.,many,CASSYVGEPSYNEQFF,TGTGCCAGCAGCTATGTGGGGGAGCCATCCTACAATGAGCAGTTCTTC
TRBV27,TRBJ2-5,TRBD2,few,CASSPLAGVYEETQYF,TGTGCCAGCAGCCCCCTAGCGGGGGTTTACGAGGAGACCCAGTACTTC
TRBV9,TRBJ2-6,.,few,CASSVSRSGANVLTF,TGTGCCAGCAGCGTCTCCCGCTCTGGGGCCAACGTCCTGACTTTC
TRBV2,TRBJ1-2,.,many,CASSRGTAYGYTF,TGTGCCAGCAGTAGAGGGACGGCCTATGGCTACACCTTC
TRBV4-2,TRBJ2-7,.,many,CASSQGLGNHYEQYF,TGTGCCAGCAGCCAAGGGTTAGGAAACCACTACGAGCAGTACTTC
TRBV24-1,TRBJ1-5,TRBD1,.,CATSEDTGTGGNQPQHF,TGTGCCACCAGTGAAGATACCGGGACAGGGGGCAATCAGCCCCAGCATTTT
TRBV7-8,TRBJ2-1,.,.,CASSLKGGSGEQFF,TGTGCCAGCAGCTTAAAAGGGGGTTCCGGTGAGCAGTTCTTC
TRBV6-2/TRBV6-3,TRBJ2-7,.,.,CASNNGLSYEQYF,TGTGCCAGCAACAACGGCCTTTCCTACGAGCAGTACTTC
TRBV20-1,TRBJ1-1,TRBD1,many,CSARMDRGTSTEAFF,TGCAGTGCTAGAATGGACAGGGGGACAAGCACTGAAGCTTTCTTT
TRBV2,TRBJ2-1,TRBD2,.,CASSGRLAGGTYDNEQFF,TGTGCCAGCAGCGGCAGACTAGCGGGAGGGACTTACGACAATGAGCAGTTCTTC
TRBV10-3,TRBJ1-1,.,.,CAISGRQASTEAFF,TGTGCCATCAGTGGGAGACAGGCGTCCACTGAAGCTTTCTTT
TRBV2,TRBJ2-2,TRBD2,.,CASSAPSHGLAANTGELFF,TGTGCCAGCAGTGCCCCGAGCCACGGACTAGCGGCCAACACCGGGGAGCTGTTTTTT
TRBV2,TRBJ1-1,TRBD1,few,CASRPTGTGKNTEAFF,TGTGCCAGCAGACCTACAGGGACAGGGAAGAACACTGAAGCTTTCTTT
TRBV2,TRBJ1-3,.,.,CARRDPSTVSGNTIYF,TGTGCCAGACGGGACCCTTCGACGGTCTCTGGAAACACCATATATTTT
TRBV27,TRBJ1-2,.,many,CASSSLWDGFNYGYTF,TGTGCCAGCAGTTCCCTCTGGGACGGATTTAACTATGGCTACACCTTC
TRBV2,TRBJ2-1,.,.,CASRWGVGIYNELFF,.
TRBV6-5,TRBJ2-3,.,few,CASSASGSNKYF,TGTGCCAGCAGCGCATCAGGGTCCAATAAGTATTTT
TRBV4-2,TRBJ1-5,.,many,CARSTEDQPQHF,TGTGCCAGGTCGACAGAGGATCAGCCCCAGCATTTT
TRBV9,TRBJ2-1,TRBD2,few,CASSESGSPGNEQFF,TGTGCCAGCAGCGAAAGCGGGAGCCCAGGTAATGAGCAGTTCTTC
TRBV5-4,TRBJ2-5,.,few,CASSHLWGEETQYF,TGTGCCAGCAGCCATCTTTGGGGCGAAGAGACCCAGTACTTC
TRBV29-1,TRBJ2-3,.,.,CSVVPPGGSTDTQYF,TGCAGCGTTGTCCCCCCTGGCGGGAGCACAGATACGCAGTATTTT
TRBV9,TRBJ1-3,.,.,CASSVDGDTGGNTIYF,TGTGCCAGCAGCGTAGACGGGGATACAGGAGGAAACACCATATATTTT
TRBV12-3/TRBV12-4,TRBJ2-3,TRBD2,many,CASSGGRADTQYF,TGTGCCAGCTCTGGCGGGAGAGCAGATACGCAGTATTTT
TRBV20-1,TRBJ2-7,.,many,CSARTASSYEQYF,TGCAGTGCCCGGACGGCTAGCTCCTACGAGCAGTACTTC
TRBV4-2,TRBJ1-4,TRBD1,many,CASRLDRGREKLFF,TGTGCCAGCAGGCTAGACAGGGGACGGGAAAAACTGTTTTTT
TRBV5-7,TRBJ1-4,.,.,CASSLLGTPGGTTNEKLFF,TGTGCCAGCAGCCTACTGGGGACGCCGGGCGGAACAACTAATGAAAAACTGTTTTTT
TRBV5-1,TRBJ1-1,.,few,CASSLAYSYTEAFF,TGCGCCAGCAGCTTGGCGTACAGCTACACTGAAGCTTTCTTT
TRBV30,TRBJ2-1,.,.,CAAAESSYNEQFF,TGTGCCGCAGCGGAAAGCTCCTACAATGAGCAGTTCTTC
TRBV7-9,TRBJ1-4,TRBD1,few,CASSSRDSRKLFF,TGTGCCAGCAGCTCCCGGGACAGTCGGAAACTGTTTTTT
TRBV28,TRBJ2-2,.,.,CASSIVGSSRELFF,TGTGCCAGCAGCATCGTGGGTAGCTCCAGGGAGCTGTTTTTT
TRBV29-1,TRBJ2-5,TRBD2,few,CSVVFRREGTQYF,TGCAGCGTTGTCTTTAGAAGGGAGGGGACCCAGTACTTC
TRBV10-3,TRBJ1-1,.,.,CAISESFGTLEAFF,TGTGCCATCAGTGAGTCCTTCGGGACACTTGAAGCTTTCTTT